A single T cell receptor beta chain is shown here with its context. The antigen is not known. Described time point: week 23, last vaccination. In every dose of vaccine, 300 ug of mutant IDH1 20-mer peptide was given alongside topical imiquimod. This CDR3 has 12 residues. Trimming left V 6 bases short and J 6 bases short, with 10 bases between. Germline V CDR1 and CDR2: SEHNR, FQNEAQ (reference sequence). The repertoire was sequenced with immunoSEQ multiplex PCR; TCRdb's copy has only in-frame clones and lacks some. Of roughly 29,000 clones listed, 65% to 85% are singletons. The data derive from a study of a mutant IDH1 vaccine in newly diagnosed glioma. Study details: Treated patients showed a male proportion of around 62%, a female proportion of about 40%, and a mean age of around 40 years.

This TCR was sampled from a woman in her late teens or twenties with glioma. The source material was PBMCs, sampled from a glioma patient whose treatment included an IDH1 peptide vaccine. This chain joins TRBV7-9 and TRBJ2-3; D not resolved. CDR3 in DNA: TGTGCCAGCAGTCCCGGATGGGATACGCAGTATTTT. Encoded protein: CASSPGWDTQYF.